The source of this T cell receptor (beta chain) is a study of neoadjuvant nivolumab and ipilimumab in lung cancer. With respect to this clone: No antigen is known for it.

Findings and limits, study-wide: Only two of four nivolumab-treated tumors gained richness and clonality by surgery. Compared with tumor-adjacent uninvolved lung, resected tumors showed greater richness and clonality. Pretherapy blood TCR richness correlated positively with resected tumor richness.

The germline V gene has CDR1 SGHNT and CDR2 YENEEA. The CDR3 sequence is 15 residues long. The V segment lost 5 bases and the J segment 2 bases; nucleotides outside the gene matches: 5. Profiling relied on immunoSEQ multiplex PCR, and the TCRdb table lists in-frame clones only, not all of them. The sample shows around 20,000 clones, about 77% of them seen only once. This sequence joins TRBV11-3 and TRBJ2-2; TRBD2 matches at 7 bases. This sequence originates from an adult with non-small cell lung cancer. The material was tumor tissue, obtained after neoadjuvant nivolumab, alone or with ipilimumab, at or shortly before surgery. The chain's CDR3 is CASSPTSSNTGELFF. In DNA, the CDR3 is TGTGCCAGCAGCCCGACTAGCTCAAACACCGGGGAGCTGTTTTTT.